This T cell receptor (beta chain) was identified during a study of blood T cell repertoires in COVID-19. About the study: Acute-phase and convalescent COVID-19 samples originated in the United States, Italy and Spain. Sources were T cells, B-cell-depleted T cells, or PBMCs; the material itself was cDNA or gDNA.

The authors' processing: Amplification with reference gene primers provided the estimates of nucleated cell counts. Sequenced by immunoSEQ multiplex PCR; TCRdb stores in-frame clones only, minus some. The V and J calls and the clone size are those of that table, but D and trimming were determined from the DNA. The profile shows some 90,000 clones, around 88% of them singletons. Looked up from germline, CDR1 is SEHNR and CDR2 is FQNEAQ (reference sequence). Trimming stripped 5 bases from V and 5 bases from J, with 15 bases between. This CDR3 has 14 amino acids. The sample taken for sequencing was peripheral blood. This clonotype originated in a human donor in a cohort sampled during active COVID-19. V usage is TRBV7-9 and J usage is TRBJ1-1, with D possibly matching TRBD1 (6 bases). The CDR3 nucleotides read TGTGCCAGCAGCGGTCAAGGGGGTAGGACTGAAGCTTTCTTT. Translated, it gives CASSGQGGRTEAFF.